The 17 T cell receptor beta chains given below trace back to one sample, sequenced in a study of T cells after posttransplantation cyclophosphamide. Method: immunoSEQ multiplex PCR; TCRdb's copy keeps in-frame clones and lacks some. The sample consists of some 19,000 clones, 65% to 75% of them appearing once. Busulfan-fludarabine conditioning, marrow transplant, and cyclophosphamide on days +3 and +4 were administered. The sequencing used PBMCs, collected after an allogeneic stem cell transplant with post-transplant cyclophosphamide. All receptors derive from a male patient younger than 45 who received an allogeneic stem cell transplant from a related donor, was CMV-positive, and had acute GVHD only. The graft donor may have contributed some T cells.

This CDR3 reads CASSEETGRTGSGYTF. The CDR3 coding sequence is TGTGCCAGCAGTGAAGAAACAGGGCGGACAGGGAGCGGCTACACCTTC. The chain joins TRBV2 to TRBJ1-2; TRBD1 aligns across 8 bases. Trimming removed 1 base from V and 8 bases from J; junction bases left unmatched: 12. Germline-derived CDR1 and CDR2 are SNHLY and FYNNEI. CDR3 length equals 16 residues.

The table lists this clone with a few counts. The J gene is TRBJ2-1, the V gene TRBV5-4; 8 positions agree with TRBD2. The V and J ends lost 4 bases and 3 bases, in that order; junction bases with no gene match: 6. Germline loops: CDR1 SGHNT, CDR2 YYREEE (reference sequence). The CDR3 contains 15 residues. CDR3: CASSPAGAYYNEQFF. The CDR3 DNA sequence: TGTGCCAGCAGCCCAGCGGGGGCCTACTACAATGAGCAGTTCTTC.

The V call is TRBV7-2, the J call TRBJ2-2; TRBD1 aligns across 8 bases. V shed 5 bases, J shed 2 bases, and the junction held 4 bases outside the gene matches. This CDR3 is built from 15 residues. Germline lookup yields CDR1 SGHTA and CDR2 FQGNSA. The CDR3 region has the DNA TGTGCCAGCAGCCGACAGGGGACCAACACCGGGGAGCTGTTTTTT. The encoded protein is CASSRQGTNTGELFF.

V gene TRBV11-2 combines with J gene TRBJ2-3; possible D gene TRBD1, 5 bases. V lost 0 bases and J lost 0, with 16 bases in between. The CDR3 extends over 18 amino acids. Germline-derived CDR1 and CDR2 are SGHAT and FQNNGV. CDR3 DNA: TGTGCCAGCAGCTTAGATATAACAGGTTTTACTAGCACAGATACGCAGTATTTT. This codes for CASSLDITGFTSTDTQYF.

This chain links TRBV29-1 with TRBJ2-7, with TRBD1 identical over 7 bases. The CDR3 runs to 13 residues. J gave up 4 bases and V 3 bases, and 6 bases lay outside the gene matches. Germline V gene sequence: CDR1 SQVTM, CDR2 ANQGSEA. CDR3 nucleotide sequence: TGCAGCGTTGACGACGGGACAGAGTACGAGCAGTACTTC. Amino acid sequence: CSVDDGTEYEQYF.

This chain links TRBV7-2 with TRBJ2-3, with 8 bases that match TRBD2. The CDR3 has 16 residues. J gave up 0 bases and V 5 bases, and 7 bases lay outside the gene matches. Germline CDR1 and CDR2: SGHTA and FQGNSA. The CDR3 nucleotides are TGTGCCAGCAGCAAAGCGGGGGCCGCTAGCACAGATACGCAGTATTTT. Translated, it gives CASSKAGAASTDTQYF.

The V gene is TRBV7-6, the J gene TRBJ2-5; no definite D call. The V gene's germline CDR1 is SGHVS and CDR2 FNYEAQ. Between the trimmed V and J ends, which lost 5 bases and 2 bases, there was a span of 3 bases. CDR3 size: 11 residues. The CDR3 region is CASSHQETQYF. CDR3 coding DNA: TGTGCCAGCAGCCATCAAGAGACCCAGTACTTC.

The chain links TRBV20-1 to TRBJ2-3; 7 bases align to TRBD2. V lost 6 bases and J lost 6; bases outside the gene matches: 0. The germline V gene encodes CDR1 DFQATT and CDR2 SNEGSKA (reference sequence). The CDR3 loop spans 10 amino acids. CDR3 in amino acids: CSARGDTQYF. As DNA, the CDR3 is TGCAGTGCGCGGGGGGATACGCAGTATTTT.

The V gene is TRBV29-1, the J gene TRBJ2-1; 7 bases line up with TRBD1. Trimming at V came to 7 bases and at J to 6 bases, leaving 9 bases not matched to a gene. Germline assignment: CDR1 SQVTM and CDR2 ANQGSEA. This CDR3 region has 13 residues. Here the CDR3 reads CSGSRDSSNEQFF. CDR3 bases: TGCAGCGGCAGCCGGGACAGCTCCAATGAGCAGTTCTTC.

V is TRBV7-3 and J is TRBJ2-5; 9 positions match TRBD1. This CDR3 contains 13 residues. Germline loops: CDR1 SGHTA, CDR2 FQGTGA. Trimming at V came to 5 bases and at J to 5 bases, leaving 3 bases not matched to a gene. The CDR3 loop reads CASSPGTGETQYF. CDR3 nucleotides: TGTGCCAGCAGCCCGGGGACAGGGGAGACCCAGTACTTC.

V and J are TRBV5-1 and TRBJ1-1; D possibly corresponds to TRBD1 (5 bases). V gave up 0 bases and J gave up 3 bases, with 9 bases separating them. The CDR3 runs to 14 residues. Germline V CDR1 and CDR2: SGHRS, YFSETQ. The CDR3 here is CASSLVRGDTEAFF. CDR3 sequence (DNA): TGCGCCAGCAGCTTGGTCCGGGGGGACACTGAAGCTTTCTTT.

J is TRBJ1-2 and V is TRBV27; 9 bases map to TRBD1. This CDR3 is built from 15 residues. CDR1 and CDR2 from the germline V gene are MNHEY and SMNVEV (reference sequence). V was clipped by 5 bases and J by 3 bases; unmatched bases: 7. The DNA for the CDR3 is TGTGCCAGCAGTGCACCGGGACAGGGAGACTATGGCTACACCTTC. As protein: CASSAPGQGDYGYTF.

The rearrangement uses TRBV30 and TRBJ1-1, with a tentative D call TRBD1 (5 bases). The CDR3 has 11 residues. CDR1 is GTSNPN, CDR2 SVGIG, per germline (reference sequence). The V gene lost 1 base and the J gene lost 12 bases, with 12 bases spanning the gap. CDR3 sequence (DNA): TGTGCCTGGAGTGAAGTACAGGAAACTTTCTTT. Translation gives CAWSEVQETFF.

The chain links TRBV7-2 to TRBJ1-1; D uncertain. Germline assignment: CDR1 SGHTA and CDR2 FQGNSA. This CDR3 region has 16 residues. V was trimmed by 2 bases and J by 0 bases, leaving 13 bases between them. DNA for the CDR3: TGTGCCAGCAGCTTATTTTCCGTGTACTTGAACACTGAAGCTTTCTTT. The encoded protein is CASSLFSVYLNTEAFF.

This clone was recorded once. The gene calls are TRBV29-1 and TRBJ2-1, with D unclear. Germline loops: CDR1 SQVTM, CDR2 ANQGSEA. V was cut by 4 bases and J by 3 bases, with 10 bases left in between. This CDR3 spans 13 amino acids. DNA for the CDR3: TGCAGCGTTGTTATCCCCAGCTACAATGAGCAGTTCTTC. It translates to CSVVIPSYNEQFF.

This rearrangement joins TRBV28 to TRBJ2-1; 10 bases agree with TRBD2. The CDR3 contains 15 residues. The germline gives CDR1 MDHEN, CDR2 SYDVKM. V shed 9 bases and J 7 bases; nucleotides not matched to a gene: 12. As DNA, the CDR3 is TGTGCCAGTCCTGCTACTAGCGGGGAATGGAATGAGCAGTTCTTC. Translating it yields CASPATSGEWNEQFF.

The J gene is TRBJ1-5, the V gene TRBV30, with 9 bases identical to TRBD1. Germline CDR1 GTSNPN, CDR2 SVGIG (reference sequence). The trim removed 0 bases at V and 6 bases at J, leaving 9 bases unmatched. The CDR3 is made up of 16 amino acids. The CDR3 nucleotides read TGTGCCTGGAGTGTCACAGGGGGCGGTTTTGGTCAGCCCCAGCATTTT. Translating gives CAWSVTGGGFGQPQHF.